The clone carrying this T cell receptor (beta chain) has more than one count but fewer than ten. Its matching antigen is unknown. Healthy Caucasians made up all donors. The data were taken from a study of identical twins. A universal primer site came from template switching; cDNA carried unique molecular identifiers. MiXCR was run by TCRdb on the 5' RACE reads, yielding one entry per CDR3 protein. This sample has around 960,000 distinct CDR3 sequences; over 9% occur once, and the top ten carry about 1.6%. Germline CDR1 is DFQATT and CDR2 is SNEGSKA (reference sequence). This CDR3 is built from 15 residues. The V and J ends lost 3 bases and 0 bases respectively, with 14 bases between them. The study, taken as a whole, reports: For cord blood, abundant beta clonotypes had fewer insertions, unlike memory repertoires, which showed none. The authors drew conclusions from cross-sectional statistical analysis rather than following the same donors.

This same sample was also taken into another study, of yellow fever vaccine responses in identical twins.

J is TRBJ2-5 and V is TRBV20-1; unclear D gene. This receptor was identified in a woman aged 18-29 years in good health. Source material: PBMCs. This CDR3 reads CSASDLKRYQETQYF. CDR3 sequence (DNA): TGCAGTGCTAGCGACTTGAAAAGATACCAAGAGACCCAGTACTTC.